Detailed here is one T cell receptor (beta chain). What it binds is not known. The sample comes from a study of shared clonotypes between healthy human individuals. Findings of the study overall: Memory subsets generally showed smaller estimated richness than naive subsets did. The naive CD4 repertoires of a handful of donors were compared, and roughly 5% of clonotypes were shared.

The V end lost 0 bases, the J end lost 0 bases, and 3 bases lay between the germline ends. The germline gives CDR1 SQVTM, CDR2 ANQGSEA. There are 12 residues in the CDR3. The assay was run at deep level. Produced via immunoSEQ multiplex PCR; TCRdb's table is partial and in-frame only. The repertoire holds around 1 million clones, with more than 75% as singletons. This TCR derives from a man younger than 30 in good health. V gene TRBV29-1 combines with J gene TRBJ2-7; D is unresolved. Sequencing input: memory CD4+ T cells sorted from blood. Subset denoted: CD45RA-negative fraction. The CDR3 DNA reads TGCAGCGTTGAAGACAACTCCTACGAGCAGTACTTC. This translates into CSVEDNSYEQYF.